These 24 T cell receptor beta chains share one sample of origin, sequenced in a study of blood T cell repertoires in COVID-19. Sequenced by immunoSEQ multiplex PCR; TCRdb stores in-frame clones only, minus some. The table has around 150,000 clones, over 65% seen once. The sample taken for sequencing was peripheral blood. The receptors derive from a woman of 80 years or more with active or convalescent COVID-19.

The V call is TRBV7-9, the J call TRBJ2-5; possible D gene TRBD2, 5 bases. CDR3 length: 14 residues. V lost 3 bases and J 5 bases, leaving 13 bases between the germline ends. Germline V gives CDR1 SEHNR, CDR2 FQNEAQ (reference sequence). CDR3 region: CASSLVGVIETQYF. The CDR3, as DNA: TGTGCCAGCAGCTTGGTCGGGGTTATCGAGACCCAGTACTTC.

V and J are TRBV7-9 and TRBJ2-7, with a weak D call TRBD2 (5 bases). This CDR3 contains 12 residues. Trimming cost V 4 bases and J 3 bases, with 7 bases left between them. Germline V gene lookup returns CDR1 SEHNR and CDR2 FQNEAQ (reference sequence). The CDR3 reads CASSWGVYEQYF. The CDR3 bases are TGTGCCAGCAGCTGGGGAGTCTACGAGCAGTACTTC.

V usage is TRBV3-1 (or the pseudogene TRBV3-2) and J usage is TRBJ1-2; the match to TRBD1 covers 11 bases. The V gene's germline CDR1 is LGHDT and CDR2 YNNKEL (reference sequence). CDR3 length equals 14 residues. With V trimmed by 6 bases and J by 7 bases, 7 bases remained unmatched. This chain's CDR3 is CASRFGQGALGYTF. The CDR3 coding sequence is TGTGCCAGCAGGTTCGGACAGGGGGCGCTTGGCTACACCTTC.

This clone has more than one count but fewer than ten. The chain couples TRBV18 to TRBJ1-1, with D possibly matching TRBD1 (5 bases). The germline CDR1 and CDR2 sequences are KGHSH and LQKENI. The V end lost 0 bases, the J end lost 1 base, and 9 bases lay between the germline ends. This CDR3 comprises 15 residues. In DNA form, the CDR3 reads TGTGCCAGCTCACCACCAGGGGTTCCGAACACTGAAGCTTTCTTT. It yields the protein CASSPPGVPNTEAFF.

CDR3 region: CASRKTGVKEKLFF. CDR3 DNA: TGTGCCAGCAGAAAAACAGGGGTAAAGGAAAAACTGTTTTTT. This chain links TRBV7-2 with TRBJ1-4; 7 bases match TRBD1. The CDR3 is 14 residues long. Looked up from germline, CDR1 is SGHTA and CDR2 is FQGNSA. V shed 6 bases and J 8 bases; nucleotides not matched to a gene: 9. Full variable domain (rest looked up from reference TRBV7-2 and TRBJ1-4): GAGVSQSPSNKVTEKGKDVELRCDPISGHTALYWYRQSLGQGLEFLIYFQGNSAPDKSGLPSDRFSAERTGGSVSTLTIQRTQQEDSAVYLCASRKTGVKEKLFFGSGTQLSVL.

This rearrangement joins TRBV5-1 to TRBJ1-1; D is perhaps TRBD1 (5 bases). Germline loops: CDR1 SGHRS, CDR2 YFSETQ. Between the trimmed V and J ends, which lost 4 bases and 4 bases, there was a span of 14 bases. The CDR3 is 14 residues long. CDR3 amino acids: CASSTAGSGTEAFF. CDR3 sequence (DNA): TGCGCCAGCAGCACGGCAGGGTCTGGCACTGAAGCTTTCTTT.

This clone was seen a few times. CDR3 protein: CASSLLPRGQTRNTEAFF. The CDR3 region has the DNA TGCGCCAGCAGCTTACTGCCTCGAGGACAGACGAGGAACACTGAAGCTTTCTTT. The rearrangement links TRBV5-1 to TRBJ1-1; D possibly corresponds to TRBD1 (6 bases). The CDR3 is 18 residues long. The germline gives CDR1 SGHRS, CDR2 YFSETQ. The V end was cut by 2 bases, the J end by 1 base, with 21 bases between.

The chain has TRBV5-1 and TRBJ2-7; 9 positions match TRBD1. This CDR3 has 17 residues. The germline gives CDR1 SGHRS, CDR2 YFSETQ. The V gene end was trimmed by 0 bases and the J gene end by 5 bases; junction bases not matched to a gene: 12. Written as DNA, the CDR3 is TGCGCCAGCAGCTTGGAAGCGACCGGGACAGGGTACCACGAGCAGTACTTC. Amino acids: CASSLEATGTGYHEQYF. Based on the CDR3 plus reference TRBV5-1 and TRBJ2-7, the full variable domain is KAGVTQTPRYLIKTRGQQVTLSCSPISGHRSVSWYQQTPGQGLQFLFEYFSETQRNKGNFPGRFSGRQFSNSRSEMNVSTLELGDSALYLCASSLEATGTGYHEQYFGPGTRLTVT.

The count of this clone is one. The V and J genes are TRBV29-1 and TRBJ1-1, with no clear D. V was cut by 7 bases and J by 6 bases, with 9 bases left in between. Per germline, CDR1 SQVTM and CDR2 ANQGSEA. This CDR3 contains 10 residues. The CDR3 DNA reads as TGCAGCGCTCAAAGCGCTGAAGCTTTCTTT. The encoded protein is CSAQSAEAFF.

The sample holds one count of this clone. The rearrangement joins TRBV7-9 to TRBJ1-1; 7 bases align to TRBD1. The CDR3 loop spans 14 amino acids. Germline V gene lookup returns CDR1 SEHNR and CDR2 FQNEAQ (reference sequence). The junction had 5 bases not matched to a gene; V was cut back by 7 bases and J by 0 bases. The CDR3 here is CASIPQGMNTEAFF. CDR3 coding DNA: TGTGCCAGCATCCCACAGGGGATGAACACTGAAGCTTTCTTT.

This rearrangement joins TRBV9 to TRBJ2-7, with D possibly being TRBD2 (5 bases). The CDR3 is 15 amino acids. CDR1 and CDR2 (germline): SGDLS, YYNGEE. V lost 0 bases and J 2 bases, leaving 12 bases between the germline ends. The CDR3 DNA is TGTGCCAGCAGCGTAGGTCGGGGTCCCCCCTACGAGCAGTACTTC. Translation: CASSVGRGPPYEQYF.

The chain combines TRBV27 with TRBJ1-2; D is uncertain. CDR1 MNHEY and CDR2 SMNVEV come from the germline V gene (reference sequence). This CDR3 contains 16 residues. Trimming removed 2 bases from V and 0 bases from J, with 13 bases in between. CDR3 amino acids: CASSLELQRSNYGYTF. CDR3 DNA: TGTGCCAGCAGTTTAGAGCTGCAGCGATCTAACTATGGCTACACCTTC.

V usage is TRBV5-1 and J usage is TRBJ2-3, with TRBD2 matching 8 bases. This CDR3 region has 16 residues. The trim removed 3 bases at V and 3 bases at J, leaving 9 bases unmatched. Germline CDR1 and CDR2: SGHRS and YFSETQ. Written as DNA, the CDR3 is TGCGCCAGCAGCTACGTACCGGGACTAGGGACAGATACGCAGTATTTT. Translated, it gives CASSYVPGLGTDTQYF.

This chain uses TRBV4-1 with TRBJ2-5, with a possible D match to TRBD2 (6 bases). Germline V gene lookup returns CDR1 MGHRA and CDR2 YSYEKL. The CDR3 covers 17 residues. V was shortened by 0 bases and J by 2 bases, with 16 bases between the two germline ends. The CDR3 sequence: CASSQDTASDSQETQYF. CDR3 bases: TGCGCCAGCAGCCAAGATACGGCTAGCGATAGTCAAGAGACCCAGTACTTC.

In DNA form, the CDR3 reads TGTGCCAGTAGCCGGACAGGGGGCGATTCTCGAACTAATAATTCACCCCTCCACTTT. Protein sequence: CASSRTGGDSRTNNSPLHF. The chain links TRBV19 to TRBJ1-6; 11 nucleotides line up with TRBD1. Trimming cost V 6 bases and J 5 bases; bases outside gene matches: 15. CDR1 LNHDA and CDR2 SQIVND come from the germline V gene (reference sequence). The CDR3 contains 19 residues.

This clone was counted once. This chain links TRBV2 with TRBJ1-6; no clear D. Germline CDR1 and CDR2: SNHLY and FYNNEI. CDR3 size: 16 residues. V dropped 2 bases and J dropped 0 bases, with 8 bases sitting between them. The CDR3 DNA sequence: TGTGCCAGCAGTGAACACCCCAGCTCCTATAATTCACCCCTCCACTTT. Its translation: CASSEHPSSYNSPLHF.

V is TRBV21-1 and J is TRBJ1-1; the tabulated D call, TRBD1, remains unverified against the DNA. TRBV21-1 is a recognized pseudogene. The CDR3 has 14 amino acids. The CDR3 protein is CASSGPGTGTEAFF. The CDR3 DNA reads TGTGCCAGCAGCGGGCCCGGGACAGGCACTGAAGCTTTCTTT.

A word on this clone: Additional DNA sequences in this sample encode the identical CDR3. CDR3 amino acids: CASSPSTDTQYF. CDR3 nucleotide sequence: TGTGCCAGCTCACCATCTACAGATACGCAGTATTTT. This chain links TRBV18 with TRBJ2-3; D remains ambiguous. The germline gives CDR1 KGHSH, CDR2 LQKENI. Trimming took off 2 bases at V and 3 bases at J, with 3 bases between the two ends. CDR3 length: 12 residues.

The V call is TRBV27, the J call TRBJ1-6, with 11 bases lining up with TRBD1. After removal of 6 bases from V and 9 bases from J, the junction contained 4 bases not matched to a gene. Germline CDR1 reads MNHEY; CDR2 reads SMNVEV (reference sequence). This CDR3 has 14 residues. The CDR3: CASRRDRGFSPLHF. Here the CDR3 DNA reads TGTGCCAGCAGACGGGACAGGGGGTTTTCACCCCTCCACTTT.

The chain links TRBV27 to TRBJ2-2; 8 nucleotides agree with TRBD1. J lost 2 bases, V lost 3 bases, and 2 bases had no gene match. The CDR3 has 15 residues. Germline lookup yields CDR1 MNHEY and CDR2 SMNVEV (reference sequence). CDR3 amino acids: CASSFGQGNTGELFF. DNA for the CDR3: TGTGCCAGCAGTTTCGGACAGGGAAACACCGGGGAGCTGTTTTTT.

This chain connects TRBV28 to TRBJ1-4, with D possibly being TRBD1 (6 bases). Germline loops: CDR1 MDHEN, CDR2 SYDVKM. The ends were cut back, 3 bases at V and 8 bases at J, with 13 bases in the middle. The CDR3 runs to 14 residues. Written as DNA, the CDR3 is TGTGCCAGCAGTTTGAACAGGGTAGGGGAAAAACTGTTTTTT. Its translation is CASSLNRVGEKLFF.

The chain uses TRBV7-2 and TRBJ2-7, with TRBD2 identical over 10 bases. The CDR3 has 15 amino acids. V gave up 5 bases and J gave up 3 bases; unmatched junction bases: 7. Germline lookup yields CDR1 SGHTA and CDR2 FQGNSA. CDR3 region: CASSNSGGKIYEQYF. CDR3 nucleotides: TGTGCCAGCAGCAATAGCGGGGGGAAGATCTACGAGCAGTACTTC.

This clone was picked up a small number of times. The chain recombines TRBV19 with TRBJ1-1; maybe TRBD1 (6 bases). The V and J ends lost 1 base and 2 bases respectively, with 8 bases between them. This CDR3 region has 14 residues. CDR1 is LNHDA and CDR2 is SQIVND in the germline V gene (reference sequence). CDR3 in amino acids: CASSIAQGNTEAFF. CDR3 DNA sequence: TGTGCCAGTAGTATAGCACAGGGAAACACTGAAGCTTTCTTT.

This chain joins TRBV27 and TRBJ1-1; possibly TRBD1 for D (5 bases). The germline V and J ends were trimmed by 5 bases and 3 bases, with 13 bases remaining between them. This CDR3 spans 14 amino acids. Germline CDR1 MNHEY, CDR2 SMNVEV (reference sequence). The CDR3: CASSPGHRDTEAFF. The CDR3 bases are TGTGCCAGCAGTCCAGGACATAGGGACACTGAAGCTTTCTTT.